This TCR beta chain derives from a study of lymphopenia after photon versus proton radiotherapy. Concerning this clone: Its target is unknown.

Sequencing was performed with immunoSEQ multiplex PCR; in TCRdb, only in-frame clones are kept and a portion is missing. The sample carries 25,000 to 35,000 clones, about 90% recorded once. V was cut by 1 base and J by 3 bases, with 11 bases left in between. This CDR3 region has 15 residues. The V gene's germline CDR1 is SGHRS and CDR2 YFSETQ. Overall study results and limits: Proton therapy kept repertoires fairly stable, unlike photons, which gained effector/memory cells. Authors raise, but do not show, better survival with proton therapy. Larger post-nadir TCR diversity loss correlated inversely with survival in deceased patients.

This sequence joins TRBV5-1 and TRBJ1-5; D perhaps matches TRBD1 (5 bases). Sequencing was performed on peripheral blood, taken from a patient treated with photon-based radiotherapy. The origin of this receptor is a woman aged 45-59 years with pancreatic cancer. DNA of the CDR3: TGCGCCAGCAGCTTGACTTGGGACCCCAATCAGCCCCAGCATTTT. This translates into CASSLTWDPNQPQHF. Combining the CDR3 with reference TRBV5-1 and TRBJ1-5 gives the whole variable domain KAGVTQTPRYLIKTRGQQVTLSCSPISGHRSVSWYQQTPGQGLQFLFEYFSETQRNKGNFPGRFSGRQFSNSRSEMNVSTLELGDSALYLCASSLTWDPNQPQHFGDGTRLSIL.